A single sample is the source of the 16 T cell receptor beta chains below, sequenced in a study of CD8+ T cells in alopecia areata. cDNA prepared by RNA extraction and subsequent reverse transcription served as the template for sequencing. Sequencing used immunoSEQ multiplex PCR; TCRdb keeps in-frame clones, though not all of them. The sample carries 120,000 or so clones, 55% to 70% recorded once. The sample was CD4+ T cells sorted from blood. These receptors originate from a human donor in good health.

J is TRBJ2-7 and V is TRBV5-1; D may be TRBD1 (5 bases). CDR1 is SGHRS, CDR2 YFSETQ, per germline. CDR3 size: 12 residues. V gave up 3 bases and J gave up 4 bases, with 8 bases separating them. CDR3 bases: TGCGCCAGCAGCTCCGGACAATACGAGCAGTACTTC. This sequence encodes CASSSGQYEQYF.

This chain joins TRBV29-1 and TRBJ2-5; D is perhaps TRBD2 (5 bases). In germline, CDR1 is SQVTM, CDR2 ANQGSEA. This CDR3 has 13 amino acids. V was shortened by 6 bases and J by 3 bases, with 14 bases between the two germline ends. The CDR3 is CSVPPPGKETQYF. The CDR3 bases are TGCAGCGTCCCCCCCCCGGGGAAAGAGACCCAGTACTTC.

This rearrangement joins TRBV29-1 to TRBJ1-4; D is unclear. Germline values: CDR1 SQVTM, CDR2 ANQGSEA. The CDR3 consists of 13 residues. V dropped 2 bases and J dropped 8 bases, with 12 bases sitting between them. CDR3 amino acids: CSVENGWEEKLFF. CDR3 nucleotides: TGCAGCGTTGAAAATGGCTGGGAGGAAAAACTGTTTTTT. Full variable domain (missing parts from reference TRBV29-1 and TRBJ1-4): SAVISQKPSRDICQRGTSLTIQCQVDSQVTMMFWYRQQPGQSLTLIATANQGSEATYESGFVIDKFPISRPNLTFSTLTVSNMSPEDSSIYLCSVENGWEEKLFFGSGTQLSVL.

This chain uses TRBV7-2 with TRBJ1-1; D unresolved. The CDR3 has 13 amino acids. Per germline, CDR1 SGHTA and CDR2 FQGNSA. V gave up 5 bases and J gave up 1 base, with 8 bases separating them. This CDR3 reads CASSNQRNTEAFF. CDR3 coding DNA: TGTGCCAGCAGCAACCAGAGGAACACTGAAGCTTTCTTT. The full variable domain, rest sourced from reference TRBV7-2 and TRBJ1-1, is GAGVSQSPSNKVTEKGKDVELRCDPISGHTALYWYRQSLGQGLEFLIYFQGNSAPDKSGLPSDRFSAERTGGSVSTLTIQRTQQEDSAVYLCASSNQRNTEAFFGQGTRLTVV.

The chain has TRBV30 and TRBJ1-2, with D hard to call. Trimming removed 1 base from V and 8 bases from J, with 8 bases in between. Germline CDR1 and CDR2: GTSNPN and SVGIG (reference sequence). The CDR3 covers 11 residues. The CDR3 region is CAWSGASGYTF. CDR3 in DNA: TGTGCCTGGAGTGGTGCCTCGGGCTACACCTTC.

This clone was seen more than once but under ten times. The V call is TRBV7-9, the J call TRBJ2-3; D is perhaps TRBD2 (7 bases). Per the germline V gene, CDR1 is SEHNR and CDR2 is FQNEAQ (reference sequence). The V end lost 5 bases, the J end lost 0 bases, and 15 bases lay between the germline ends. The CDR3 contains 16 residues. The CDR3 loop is CASSLDEGGSTDTQYF. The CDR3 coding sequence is TGTGCCAGCAGCCTCGACGAGGGGGGGAGCACAGATACGCAGTATTTT.

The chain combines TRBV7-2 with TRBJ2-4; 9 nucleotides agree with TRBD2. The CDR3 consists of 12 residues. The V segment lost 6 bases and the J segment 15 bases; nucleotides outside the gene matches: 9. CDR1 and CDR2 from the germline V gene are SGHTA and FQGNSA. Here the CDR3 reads CASSPGTSRRYF. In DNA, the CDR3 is TGTGCCAGCAGTCCGGGGACTAGCCGCCGGTACTTC.

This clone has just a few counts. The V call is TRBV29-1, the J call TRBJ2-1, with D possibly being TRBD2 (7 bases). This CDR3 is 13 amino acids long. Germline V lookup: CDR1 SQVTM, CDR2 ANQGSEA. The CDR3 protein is CAFGGRGTGEQFF. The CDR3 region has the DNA TGCGCTTTCGGGGGGCGCGGTACCGGTGAGCAGTTCTTC.

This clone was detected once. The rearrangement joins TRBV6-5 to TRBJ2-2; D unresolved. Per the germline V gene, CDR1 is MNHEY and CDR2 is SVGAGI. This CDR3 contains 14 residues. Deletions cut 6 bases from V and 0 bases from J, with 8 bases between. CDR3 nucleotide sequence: TGTGCCAGCAGGCTGGCCCCGAACACCGGGGAGCTGTTTTTT. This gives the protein CASRLAPNTGELFF.

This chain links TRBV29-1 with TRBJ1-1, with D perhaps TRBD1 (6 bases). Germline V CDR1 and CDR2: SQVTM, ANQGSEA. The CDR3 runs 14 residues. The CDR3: CSHFPRDKNTEAFF. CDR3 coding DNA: TGCAGTCACTTCCCACGGGACAAGAACACTGAAGCTTTCTTT.

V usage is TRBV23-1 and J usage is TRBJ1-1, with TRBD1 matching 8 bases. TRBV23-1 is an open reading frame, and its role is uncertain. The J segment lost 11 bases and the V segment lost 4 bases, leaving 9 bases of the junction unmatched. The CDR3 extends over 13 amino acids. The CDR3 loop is CASSPRTGSSAFF. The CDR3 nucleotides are TGCGCCAGCAGTCCCCGGACAGGGAGTAGTGCTTTCTTT.

The CDR3 coding sequence is TGTGCCAGCAGGCCCGGACGGGAGCAGTACTTC. Residues: CASRPGREQYF. The rearrangement joins TRBV7-4 to TRBJ2-7, with D hard to call. Germline V gene lookup returns CDR1 SGHVT and CDR2 SQSDAQ. The V end was cut by 6 bases, the J end by 7 bases, with 10 bases between. CDR3 size: 11 residues.

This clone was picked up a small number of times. DNA for the CDR3: TGTGCCTGGGGCCGGGGGATAACCAAAAACATTCAGTACTTC. Translation gives CAWGRGITKNIQYF. The V call is TRBV30, the J call TRBJ2-4, with D perhaps matching TRBD2 (6 bases). V lost 5 bases, J lost 2 bases, and 13 bases lay in between. CDR3 length: 14 residues. Per the germline V gene, CDR1 is GTSNPN and CDR2 is SVGIG (reference sequence).

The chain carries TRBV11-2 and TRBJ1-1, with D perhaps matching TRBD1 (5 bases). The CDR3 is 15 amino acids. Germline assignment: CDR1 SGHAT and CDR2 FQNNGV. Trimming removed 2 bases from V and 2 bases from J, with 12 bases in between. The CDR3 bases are TGTGCCAGCAGCTTACGCCCAGGGAGTAACACTGAAGCTTTCTTT. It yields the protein CASSLRPGSNTEAFF.

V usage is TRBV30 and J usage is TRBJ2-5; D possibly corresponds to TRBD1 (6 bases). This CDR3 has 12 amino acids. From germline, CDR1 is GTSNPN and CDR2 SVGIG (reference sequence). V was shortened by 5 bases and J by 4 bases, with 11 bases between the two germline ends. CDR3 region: CAWAQGLETQYF. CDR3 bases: TGTGCCTGGGCCCAGGGGTTAGAGACCCAGTACTTC.

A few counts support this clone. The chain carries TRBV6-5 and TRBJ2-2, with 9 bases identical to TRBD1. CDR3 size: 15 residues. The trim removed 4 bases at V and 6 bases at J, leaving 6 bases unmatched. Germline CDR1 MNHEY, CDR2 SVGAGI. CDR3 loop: CASSWDRVGSGELFF. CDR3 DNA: TGTGCCAGCAGTTGGGACAGGGTGGGATCCGGGGAGCTGTTTTTT.